The sequence of this TCR beta chain was determined in a study of shared clonotypes between healthy human individuals. TCRdb's copy holds only in-frame clones and misses some; the assay was immunoSEQ multiplex PCR. The sample yields over a million clones, around 98.5% seen once. CD45RA-negative memory and CD45RA+ naive subsets were split from the CD4+ cells. Deletions cut 5 bases from V and 5 bases from J, with 9 bases between. CDR3 size: 12 residues. Germline V lookup: CDR1 LNHNV, CDR2 YYDKDF (reference sequence). The chain joins TRBV15 to TRBJ2-5; D remains unclear. Sequenced sample: naive CD4+ T cells sorted from blood. This sample's subset: CD45RA+ positively selected. This sequence originates from a young man in good health. The CDR3 bases are TGTGCCACCAGCTCCCGCGCTGAGACCCAGTACTTC. Its protein is CATSSRAETQYF.